This is a list of T cell receptor beta chains from one sample in a study of blood T cell repertoires in COVID-19. Profiling relied on immunoSEQ multiplex PCR, and the TCRdb table lists in-frame clones only, not all of them. The sample holds tens of thousands of clones, about 85% seen once. Sequences were obtained from peripheral blood. These receptors all stem from a woman aged 50 to 60 with active or convalescent COVID-19. Each CDR3 is given with its conserved first and last residue. A D gene is named only where the DNA matches it firmly. Clone sizes are given selectively: once, few, many, or a class where the clone is expanded.

clone_size d_call j_call v_call cdr3_aa cdr3_nt
- - TRBJ2-2 TRBV19 CASSGRTNTGELFF TGTGCCAGTAGTGGTCGGACTAACACCGGGGAGCTGTTTTTT
- TRBD2 TRBJ2-1 TRBV4-3 CASSQELAGVRDEQFF TGCGCCAGCAGCCAAGAACTAGCGGGGGTCCGCGATGAGCAGTTCTTC
- TRBD1 TRBJ1-2 TRBV6-5 CASSGTGYGYTF TGTGCCAGCAGCGGGACAGGGTATGGCTACACCTTC
medium-sized TRBD1 TRBJ2-2 TRBV5-1 CASNRDRNTGELFF TGCGCCAGCAACCGGGACAGGAACACCGGGGAGCTGTTTTTT
- TRBD1 TRBJ1-1 TRBV5-4 CASSLGPTGENTEAFF TGTGCCAGCAGCTTGGGCCCGACAGGGGAGAACACTGAAGCTTTCTTT
- - TRBJ1-5 TRBV9 CASSVDPGDHQPQHF TGTGCCAGCAGCGTAGATCCAGGGGACCATCAGCCCCAGCATTTT
- - TRBJ1-5 TRBV12-5 CASGLGGLPVIQPQHF TGTGCTAGTGGTTTAGGAGGACTTCCCGTGATACAGCCCCAGCATTTT
- TRBD1 TRBJ1-5 TRBV6-5 CASRKGAIGQPQHF TGTGCCAGCAGAAAGGGGGCTATCGGACAGCCCCAGCATTTT
once - TRBJ2-3 TRBV7-3 CASSGGASADTQYF TGTGCCAGTAGTGGGGGGGCCTCCGCAGATACGCAGTATTTT
- TRBD2 TRBJ2-2 TRBV4-3 CASSLSGGVAGELFF TGCGCCAGCAGTCTTAGCGGGGGGGTAGCCGGGGAGCTGTTTTTT
- - TRBJ2-6 TRBV11-2 CASSFRQGPGANVLTF TGTGCCAGCAGCTTTCGGCAGGGGCCTGGGGCCAACGTCCTGACTTTC
- TRBD1 TRBJ1-1 TRBV13 CASSRRGITEAFF TGTGCCAGCAGCCGCAGGGGGATCACTGAAGCTTTCTTT
- - TRBJ2-7 TRBV7-2 CASSLRGGKVNF TGTGCCAGCAGCTTGCGAGGAGGGAAGGTGAACTTC
- - TRBJ2-5 TRBV6-5 CASSYTQNPGKTQYF TGTGCCAGCAGTTACACACAGAACCCGGGAAAGACCCAGTACTTC
- TRBD1 TRBJ2-7 TRBV27 CASSKRQGTKQYF TGTGCCAGCAGTAAGAGACAGGGAACGAAGCAGTACTTC
- TRBD1 TRBJ1-1 TRBV5-1 CASSLQTGTGKNTEAFF TGCGCCAGCAGCTTGCAAACCGGGACAGGGAAGAACACTGAAGCTTTCTTT
- TRBD2 TRBJ2-2 TRBV6-1 CASSEGRGVNAGELFF TGTGCCAGCAGTGAAGGGCGGGGGGTGAACGCCGGGGAGCTGTTTTTT
- TRBD1 TRBJ2-2 TRBV6-6 CASSSLGTGETGELFF TGTGCCAGCAGTTCCCTCGGGACAGGGGAAACCGGGGAGCTGTTTTTT
- TRBD1 TRBJ1-6 TRBV3-1/TRBV3-2 CASSLDRGNSPLHF TGTGCCAGCAGCCTGGACAGGGGAAATTCACCCCTCCACTTT
- TRBD1 TRBJ1-4 TRBV6-6 CASVQGAYEKLFF TGTGCCAGCGTCCAGGGGGCGTATGAAAAACTGTTTTTT
- TRBD1 TRBJ1-1 TRBV27 CASSQRQGAYTEAFF TGTGCCAGCAGTCAGAGACAGGGGGCGTACACTGAAGCTTTCTTT
- - TRBJ1-1 TRBV10-3 CAIRGLNTEAFF TGTGCCATCCGGGGTCTGAACACTGAAGCTTTCTTT
- - TRBJ1-6 TRBV3-1/TRBV3-2 CASSQLRGWDSPLHF TGTGCCAGCAGCCAACTCAGGGGTTGGGATTCACCCCTCCACTTT
- - TRBJ1-2 TRBV4-1 CASSQAQGRSYGYTF TGCGCCAGCAGCCAAGCGCAGGGGCGTAGCTATGGCTACACCTTC